These 23 T cell receptor beta chains originate from one sample sequenced in a study of cytomegalovirus exposure and HLA in healthy donors. Profiled with immunoSEQ multiplex PCR; TCRdb holds only in-frame clones, not every one. The repertoire includes around 170,000 clones, 88% of them detected once, and about 2.7% sits in the top ten. The sample was PBMCs. These receptors came from a man aged 18 to 29 in good health and CMV-seronegative.

The gene calls are TRBV6-6 and TRBJ1-5, with 9 bases fitting TRBD1. The CDR3 runs 16 residues. Germline loops: CDR1 MNHNY, CDR2 SVGAGI (reference sequence). With 4 bases clipped from V and 1 base from J, the junction kept 5 bases outside the gene matches. For the CDR3, the DNA is TGTGCCAGCAGTTCCCTCGGGACAGGGAGCAATCAGCCCCAGCATTTT. This sequence encodes CASSSLGTGSNQPQHF.

The chain recombines TRBV2 with TRBJ2-5, with D possibly TRBD1 on 5 matching bases. The CDR3 runs to 14 residues. Trimming took off 4 bases at V and 1 base at J, with 10 bases between the two ends. CDR1 and CDR2 from the germline V gene are SNHLY and FYNNEI. The CDR3 region is CASSGWGLQETQYF. Here the CDR3 DNA reads TGTGCCAGCAGTGGTTGGGGCCTCCAAGAGACCCAGTACTTC.

This rearrangement joins TRBV6-6 to TRBJ1-5, with unresolved D. CDR3 length: 15 amino acids. CDR1 and CDR2 from the germline V gene are MNHNY and SVGAGI (reference sequence). V was trimmed by 5 bases and J by 0 bases, leaving 11 bases between them. The CDR3 reads CASSPTGNSNQPQHF. The CDR3 bases are TGTGCCAGCAGTCCGACGGGAAATAGCAATCAGCCCCAGCATTTT.

The chain combines TRBV29-1 with TRBJ2-7, with TRBD1 matching over 7 bases. The CDR3 contains 14 residues. The V segment lost 7 bases and the J segment 2 bases; nucleotides outside the gene matches: 11. Per germline, CDR1 SQVTM and CDR2 ANQGSEA. The CDR3: CSGINRDSAYEQYF. In DNA form, the CDR3 reads TGCAGCGGAATAAACCGGGACAGCGCCTACGAGCAGTACTTC.

The V call is TRBV30, the J call TRBJ2-3; TRBD2 is a possible D gene (7 bases). The CDR3 contains 17 residues. V was trimmed by 1 base and J by 0 bases, leaving 17 bases between them. CDR1 GTSNPN and CDR2 SVGIG come from the germline V gene (reference sequence). CDR3 nucleotides: TGTGCCTGGAGTGGGGGGGGCAAGGTTACTAGCACAGATACGCAGTATTTT. Translated: CAWSGGGKVTSTDTQYF.

V and J are TRBV10-1 and TRBJ2-7, with 13 nucleotides matching TRBD2. After removal of 3 bases from V and 3 bases from J, the junction contained 14 bases not matched to a gene. This CDR3 contains 19 residues. Germline V gives CDR1 WNHNN, CDR2 SYGVQD (reference sequence). CDR3 nucleotide sequence: TGCGCCAGCAGTGATTACCGGACTAGCGGGAGTATGGCCCTCTACGAGCAGTACTTC. Amino acid sequence: CASSDYRTSGSMALYEQYF.

This rearrangement joins TRBV30 to TRBJ1-1, with 7 bases that match TRBD1. Unmatched junction bases numbered 9, after V lost 4 bases and J lost 4 bases. The V gene's germline CDR1 is GTSNPN and CDR2 SVGIG (reference sequence). CDR3 length equals 14 residues. CDR3 region: CAWKGAVPSTEAFF. CDR3 nucleotide sequence: TGTGCCTGGAAGGGGGCAGTCCCTAGCACTGAAGCTTTCTTT.

The chain has TRBV18 and TRBJ1-1; 11 positions match TRBD1. Losses at the gene ends were 6 bases for V and 6 bases for J; bases not matched to a gene: 9. This CDR3 has 15 residues. Germline CDR1 and CDR2: KGHSH and LQKENI. In nucleotides, the CDR3 is TGTGCCAGCTCTCAGGACAGGGGGCTTGCGGCTGAAGCTTTCTTT. Its protein product is CASSQDRGLAAEAFF.

This sequence joins TRBV7-9 and TRBJ1-4, with D perhaps matching TRBD1 (6 bases). Trimming left V 0 bases short and J 5 bases short, with 10 bases between. The CDR3 has 15 amino acids. Germline V gene sequence: CDR1 SEHNR, CDR2 FQNEAQ (reference sequence). For the CDR3, the DNA is TGTGCCAGCAGCTTAGCGCAGGGGAGAAATGAAAAACTGTTTTTT. This encodes CASSLAQGRNEKLFF.

This sequence joins TRBV11-2 and TRBJ1-1; no reliable D call. V was pared by 10 bases and J by 0 bases, with 15 bases between. CDR1 is SGHAT and CDR2 is FQNNGV in the germline V gene. This CDR3 comprises 14 residues. The CDR3 nucleotides read TGTGCCACTTCTCCTGGGAGGGTGAACACTGAAGCTTTCTTT. Translated: CATSPGRVNTEAFF.

A few counts support this clone. The chain recombines TRBV6-5 with TRBJ1-2; D remains unclear. CDR3 size: 11 residues. The V end lost 6 bases, the J end lost 3 bases, and 5 bases lay between the germline ends. Germline values: CDR1 MNHEY, CDR2 SVGAGI. CDR3 nucleotide sequence: TGTGCCAGCAGGCGGCACTATGGCTACACCTTC. Protein sequence: CASRRHYGYTF.

The rearrangement links TRBV7-9 to TRBJ1-3; unclear D gene. Germline-derived CDR1 and CDR2 are SEHNR and FQNEAQ (reference sequence). The CDR3 sequence is 13 residues long. Trimming pared 1 base from V and 7 bases from J, leaving 8 bases between. The CDR3 reads CASSLVRENTIYF. The DNA of the CDR3 is TGTGCCAGCAGCTTAGTAAGAGAGAACACCATATATTTT.

The J gene is TRBJ1-5, the V gene TRBV28, with D possibly matching TRBD1 (6 bases). Germline CDR1 reads MDHEN; CDR2 reads SYDVKM. The CDR3 sequence is 13 residues long. V lost 6 bases and J 7 bases, leaving 13 bases between the germline ends. The CDR3 DNA sequence: TGTGCCAGCAGCTACAGGGTAAGGCAGCCCCAGCATTTT. Translated: CASSYRVRQPQHF.

This chain links TRBV7-9 with TRBJ2-5, with a tentative D call TRBD2 (7 bases). Between the trimmed V and J ends, which lost 3 bases and 2 bases, there was a span of 13 bases. The V gene's germline CDR1 is SEHNR and CDR2 FQNEAQ (reference sequence). CDR3 length: 15 amino acids. The CDR3 sequence is CASSFSRGGQETQYF. The CDR3 DNA reads TGTGCCAGCAGCTTCTCTAGGGGGGGACAAGAGACCCAGTACTTC.

The chain carries TRBV27 and TRBJ2-3, with D unclear. The CDR3 consists of 14 residues. V was pared by 1 base and J by 8 bases, with 13 bases between. Germline V CDR1 and CDR2: MNHEY, SMNVEV (reference sequence). CDR3 coding DNA: TGTGCCAGCAGTTTATTGATGGGCGAGCCTACGCAGTATTTT. It codes for CASSLLMGEPTQYF.

J is TRBJ1-4 and V is TRBV28; a possible D gene is TRBD1 (5 bases). Germline CDR1 reads MDHEN; CDR2 reads SYDVKM. The CDR3 sequence is 15 residues long. V gave up 6 bases and J gave up 6 bases, with 17 bases separating them. The CDR3 sequence is CASREITGTDEKLFF. The CDR3 DNA sequence: TGTGCCAGCAGGGAAATCACGGGGACTGATGAAAAACTGTTTTTT.

J is TRBJ2-5 and V is TRBV5-1; D might be TRBD2 (6 bases). Trimming stripped 3 bases from V and 4 bases from J, with 13 bases between. Per the germline V gene, CDR1 is SGHRS and CDR2 is YFSETQ. The CDR3 runs 14 residues. CDR3 coding DNA: TGCGCCAGCAGCTCGGGGGTCGGGGGAGAGACCCAGTACTTC. Translating gives CASSSGVGGETQYF.

This clone was counted a single time. This chain connects TRBV10-1 to TRBJ2-7; tentative D call: TRBD2 (5 bases). The CDR3 has 15 amino acids. Trimming removed 0 bases at V and 6 bases at J, with 15 bases between. The germline V gene has CDR1 WNHNN and CDR2 SYGVQD (reference sequence). The CDR3 reads CASSESTGIVGEQYF. The CDR3, as DNA: TGCGCCAGCAGTGAGTCGACGGGGATAGTTGGCGAGCAGTACTTC.

The chain combines TRBV7-2 with TRBJ1-4, with 9 bases lining up with TRBD1. The CDR3 runs to 14 residues. CDR1 and CDR2 (germline): SGHTA, FQGNSA. Trimming cost V 5 bases and J 10 bases; bases outside gene matches: 8. CDR3 nucleotides: TGTGCCAGCAGCCCGCTATCGACAGGGGGAAAACTGTTTTTT. Its protein product is CASSPLSTGGKLFF.

V gene TRBV7-6 combines with J gene TRBJ1-3; perhaps TRBD1 as D (5 bases). The CDR3 totals 15 residues. Germline V gene lookup returns CDR1 SGHVS and CDR2 FNYEAQ. Trimming took off 0 bases at V and 4 bases at J, with 10 bases between the two ends. CDR3 nucleotide sequence: TGTGCCAGCAGCTTAGCGCAGGGTCCAGGAAACACCATATATTTT. Translation gives CASSLAQGPGNTIYF.

This chain links TRBV29-1 with TRBJ2-1, with D possibly matching TRBD1 (5 bases). V lost 2 bases and J 4 bases, leaving 18 bases between the germline ends. CDR3 length: 16 amino acids. Germline V gene sequence: CDR1 SQVTM, CDR2 ANQGSEA. The CDR3 coding sequence is TGCAGCGTTGAACCCTTGACAGAGAAACCTTACAATGAGCAGTTCTTC. It translates to CSVEPLTEKPYNEQFF.

The genes are TRBV28 and TRBJ1-5; TRBD1 matches at 7 bases. J gave up 5 bases and V 7 bases, and 8 bases lay outside the gene matches. The CDR3 spans 14 residues. Per the germline V gene, CDR1 is MDHEN and CDR2 is SYDVKM. Written as DNA, the CDR3 is TGTGCCAGCACCTTGGGTACAGGGGATCAGCCCCAGCATTTT. Encoded protein: CASTLGTGDQPQHF.

The genes are TRBV4-2 and TRBJ2-7; 7 positions agree with TRBD2. From germline, CDR1 is LGHNA and CDR2 YNFKEQ. V gave up 0 bases and J gave up 1 base; unmatched junction bases: 12. The CDR3 is made up of 18 amino acids. CDR3 DNA: TGTGCCAGCAGCCAAGATCCCGGGCCTAGCGGACTTTCCTACGAGCAGTACTTC. This encodes CASSQDPGPSGLSYEQYF.